The rows below give T cell receptor beta chains drawn from one sample of a study of cytomegalovirus exposure and HLA in healthy donors. Produced via immunoSEQ multiplex PCR; TCRdb's table is partial and in-frame only. This sample has approximately 180,000 clones; 70% to 85% occur once, and the top ten carry more than 3%. Specimen: PBMCs. These receptors all come from a woman aged 55-70 years in good health and CMV-seropositive. The conserved cysteine and the conserved F or W are not part of the CDR3 here. A D gene is named only where the DNA matches it firmly.

d_call | v_call | cdr3_aa
TRBD2 | TRBV7-2 | ASSLGTSGYNEQF
- | TRBV4-1 | ASSSQSLDYRYEQY
TRBD2 | TRBV9 | ASSVVGGGGITDTQY
TRBD2 | TRBV30 | AWTGGGANTGELF
- | TRBV15 | ATSRKAFTGTEAF
TRBD1 | TRBV7-2 | ASSPQTGGGTGELF
TRBD2 | TRBV5-4 | ASSLAGGGEFRTQY
- | TRBV9 | ASSVFADTQY
TRBD1 | TRBV10-3 | ATAGTGTQETQY
TRBD1 | TRBV7-2 | ASSQGQAPNYGYT
TRBD2 | TRBV4-3 | ASSPSGGNQETQY
- | TRBV11-3 | ASSLESGNSGNTIY
TRBD1 | TRBV28 | ASSFGDRGLYEQY
- | TRBV27 | ASSLRGRARWVF
TRBD2 | TRBV5-1 | ASSLGAGGLYEQY
- | TRBV7-6 | ASSLEGRGEKLF
TRBD2 | TRBV4-2 | ASSQVSAGTSGFYEQF
TRBD1 | TRBV30 | AWSPPSYRTGYEQY
- | TRBV29-1 | SVRQATLTDTQY
- | TRBV7-8 | ASSAQGNTEAF
TRBD2 | TRBV4-3 | ASSPLAGGPGELF
- | TRBV12-5 | ASGLTVNTEAF
TRBD2 | TRBV29-1 | SAPPSGGGDTQY
- | TRBV4-1 | ASSQNINQPQH
- | TRBV7-2 | ASSLVGGNGNTIY
- | TRBV21-1 | ASSKITTGASNQPQH
TRBD2 | TRBV7-8 | ASSRGLAGVGGYNEQF
TRBD2 | TRBV4-2 | ASSRETSGSYNEQF
- | TRBV27 | ASSFQDNTEAF
- | TRBV6-1 | ASSGQDRGGYT
- | TRBV5-4 | ASSSYLIRDEQY
- | TRBV29-1 | SGGPGASYNEQF
- | TRBV21-1 | ASSKVGQGDEQY
- | TRBV5-1 | ASSMGQNTEAF
- | TRBV19 | ASSIGGNTGELF
- | TRBV7-2 | ASSLGSGYQETQY
TRBD1 | TRBV7-9 | ASSPGQAGTDTQY
- | TRBV2 | ASSVTTPGVREKLF
- | TRBV7-2 | ASSLVGGGAVGANVLT
TRBD1 | TRBV19 | ASSIIRWTGSNQPQH
- | TRBV5-1 | ASSSAGNEQF
- | TRBV29-1 | SISDDRSATYEQY